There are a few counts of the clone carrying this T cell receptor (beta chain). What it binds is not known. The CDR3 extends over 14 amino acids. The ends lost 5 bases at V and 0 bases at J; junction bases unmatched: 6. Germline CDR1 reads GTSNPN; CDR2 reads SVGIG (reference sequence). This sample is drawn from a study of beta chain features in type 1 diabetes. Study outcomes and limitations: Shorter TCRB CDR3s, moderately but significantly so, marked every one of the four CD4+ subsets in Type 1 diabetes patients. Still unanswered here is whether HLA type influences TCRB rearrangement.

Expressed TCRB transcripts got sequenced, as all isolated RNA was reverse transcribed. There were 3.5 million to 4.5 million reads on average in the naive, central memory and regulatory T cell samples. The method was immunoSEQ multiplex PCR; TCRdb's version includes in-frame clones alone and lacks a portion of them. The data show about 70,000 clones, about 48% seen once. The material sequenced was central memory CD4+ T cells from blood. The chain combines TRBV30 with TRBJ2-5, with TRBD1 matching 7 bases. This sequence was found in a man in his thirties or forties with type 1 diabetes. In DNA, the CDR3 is TGTGCCTGGCAGGGCAGGGGGAACCAAGAGACCCAGTACTTC. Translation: CAWQGRGNQETQYF. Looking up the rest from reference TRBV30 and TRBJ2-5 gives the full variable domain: SQTIHQWPATLVQPVGSPLSLECTVEGTSNPNLYWYRQAAGRGLQLLFYSVGIGQISSEVPQNLSASRPQDRQFILSSKKLLLSDSGFYLCAWQGRGNQETQYFGPGTRLLVL.